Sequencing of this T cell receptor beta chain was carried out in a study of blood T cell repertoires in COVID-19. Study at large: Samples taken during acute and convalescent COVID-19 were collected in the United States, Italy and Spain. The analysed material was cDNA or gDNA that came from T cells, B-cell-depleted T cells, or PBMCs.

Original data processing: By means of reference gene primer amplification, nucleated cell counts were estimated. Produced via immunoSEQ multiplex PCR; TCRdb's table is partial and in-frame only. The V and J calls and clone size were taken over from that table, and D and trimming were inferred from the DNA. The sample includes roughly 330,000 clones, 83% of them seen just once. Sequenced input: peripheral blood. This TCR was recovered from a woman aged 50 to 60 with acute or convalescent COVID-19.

The CDR3 region is CAWSPSGRRTGELFF. CDR3 sequence (DNA): TGTGCCTGGAGTCCTAGCGGCCGGCGGACCGGGGAGCTGTTTTTT. The rearrangement uses TRBV30 and TRBJ2-2, with 7 positions matching TRBD2. In germline, CDR1 is GTSNPN, CDR2 SVGIG (reference sequence). V shed 2 bases, J shed 5 bases, and the junction held 8 bases outside the gene matches. The CDR3 length is 15 residues.